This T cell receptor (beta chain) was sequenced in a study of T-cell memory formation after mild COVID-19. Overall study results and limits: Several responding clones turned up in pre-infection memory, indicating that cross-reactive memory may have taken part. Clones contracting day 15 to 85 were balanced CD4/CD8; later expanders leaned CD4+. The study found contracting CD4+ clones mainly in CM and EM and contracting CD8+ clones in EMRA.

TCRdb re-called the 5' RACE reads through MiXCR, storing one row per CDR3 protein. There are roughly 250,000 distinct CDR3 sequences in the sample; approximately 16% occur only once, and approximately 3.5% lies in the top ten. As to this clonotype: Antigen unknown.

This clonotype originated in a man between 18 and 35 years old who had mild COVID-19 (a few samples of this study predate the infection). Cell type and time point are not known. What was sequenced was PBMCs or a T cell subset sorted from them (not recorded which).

Here the CDR3 reads CASSLEGSGVCFF. The CDR3 DNA reads as TGTGCCAGCAGCTTAGAGGGCTCAGGGGTTTGTTTCTTT. The chain carries TRBV11-2 and TRBJ1-1; D is perhaps TRBD1 (6 bases). V lost 0 bases to trimming and J lost 13 bases, with 15 bases between them. Germline V CDR1 and CDR2: SGHAT, FQNNGV. This CDR3 comprises 13 residues.